These T cell receptor beta chains were read from a single sample in a study of cytomegalovirus exposure and HLA in healthy donors. This table comes from immunoSEQ multiplex PCR, and its TCRdb copy is limited to in-frame clones, with some not included. Counted here are 100,000 to 150,000 clones, 70% to 80% occurring once; the ten biggest clones make up approximately 3.6%. The sample taken for sequencing was PBMCs. Receptor source: a man aged 25 to 40 in good health and CMV-seronegative. The CDR3 runs from the conserved cysteine through the conserved F or W. The D gene is left open where the match is weak. Rows give clone size only sometimes, using once, few, many, or a class for an expanded clone.

j_gene,v_gene,d_gene,abundance,CDR3nt,CDR3aa
TRBJ2-1,TRBV27,TRBD2,-,TGTGCCAGCAGTTTAGGGACTAGAAGGGGTGTGAATGAGCAGTTCTTC,CASSLGTRRGVNEQFF
TRBJ1-1,TRBV28,TRBD1,-,TGTGCCAGCAGTTACCCCCTCGGAGGGGGCGCGAGGACTGAAGCTTTCTTT,CASSYPLGGGARTEAFF
TRBJ2-7,TRBV5-1,-,few,TGCGCCAGCAGCCGTACGGTAAACGAGCAGTACTTC,CASSRTVNEQYF
TRBJ2-3,TRBV5-4,-,-,TGTGCCAGCAGCTTGCCTGGACGACAGTTCACAGATACGCAGTATTTT,CASSLPGRQFTDTQYF
TRBJ2-6,TRBV9,-,-,TGTGCCAGCAGCCCAGGGGGGGCCAACGTCCTGACTTTC,CASSPGGANVLTF
TRBJ2-3,TRBV7-8,-,-,TGTGCCAGCAGCCTTAGCGCATTGACAGGCCGCACAGATACGCAGTATTTT,CASSLSALTGRTDTQYF
TRBJ2-1,TRBV27,-,-,TGTGCCAGCAGCTTGTACAATGAGCAGTTCTTC,CASSLYNEQFF
TRBJ2-3,TRBV7-2,TRBD2,-,TGTGCCAGCAGCCCAGCGGGGTTGACAGATACGCAGTATTTT,CASSPAGLTDTQYF
TRBJ1-4,TRBV13,-,-,TGTGCCAGCAGCCCCCGGGGAGGGGGGAATGAAAAACTGTTTTTT,CASSPRGGGNEKLFF
TRBJ1-1,TRBV5-1,-,-,TGCGCCAGCAGCTTGGGGGCAGGGAACACTGAAGCTTTCTTT,CASSLGAGNTEAFF
TRBJ1-1,TRBV30,-,-,TGTGCCTGGAGGCCGGACATGCCGAACACTGAAGCTTTCTTT,CAWRPDMPNTEAFF
TRBJ2-5,TRBV7-9,-,once,TGTGCCAGCAGCTTAGGCCGGGAGACCCAGTACTTC,CASSLGRETQYF
TRBJ1-2,TRBV9,-,-,TGTGCCAGCAGGAGAGAGGTGGGCTACACCTTC,CASRREVGYTF
TRBJ2-7,TRBV10-3,TRBD2,-,TGTGCCATCAGTGAGGCACCGGGACTAGCGGGCAAGGGGCAGTACTTC,CAISEAPGLAGKGQYF
TRBJ1-1,TRBV7-2,-,-,TGTGCCAGCAGCCCCCCGTACAGGTACACTGAAGCTTTCTTT,CASSPPYRYTEAFF
TRBJ2-3,TRBV2,-,-,TGTGCCAGCAGTGAAGAGGGCAGGGAAACAGATACGCAGTATTTT,CASSEEGRETDTQYF
TRBJ2-7,TRBV5-1,TRBD2,-,TGCGCCAGCACCTTATACCGGGGGGAGCAGGTCTACGAGCAGTACTTC,CASTLYRGEQVYEQYF
TRBJ1-1,TRBV5-4,TRBD1,-,TGTGCCAGCAGCCCAAGGGGTGGTCAGGGGGCTTCCACTGAAGCTTTCTTT,CASSPRGGQGASTEAFF
TRBJ1-2,TRBV28,TRBD1,few,TGTGCCAGCAGCAGACAGGGGGCCTCTTCCCCCTATGGCTACACCTTC,CASSRQGASSPYGYTF
TRBJ1-1,TRBV28,TRBD1,-,TGTGCCAGCAGTCGGAGACAGGGGAACACTGAAGCTTTCTTT,CASSRRQGNTEAFF
TRBJ2-1,TRBV30,TRBD1,-,TGTGCCTGGAGCGACAGGGGCCCCGCCGGTTTGGATGAGCAGTTCTTC,CAWSDRGPAGLDEQFF
TRBJ1-3,TRBV9,-,-,TGTGCCAGCAGCACGGGACTCACTGGAAACACCATATATTTT,CASSTGLTGNTIYF
TRBJ1-2,TRBV28,-,-,TGTGCCAGCGGGACACCGGACAGATACTATGGCTACACCTTC,CASGTPDRYYGYTF
TRBJ2-7,TRBV23-1,-,few,TGCGCCAGCAGTCAGTCACAGGGTTCCTCCTACGAGCAGTACTTC,CASSQSQGSSYEQYF
TRBJ1-1,TRBV19,-,-,TGTGCCAGTAGTATGGGACTTTTACGGTTCCCTGAAGCTTTCTTT,CASSMGLLRFPEAFF
TRBJ1-6,TRBV6-5,-,-,TGTGCCAGCAGTTACTCTTTTGTCCCGGCAGGGTCACCCCTCCACTTT,CASSYSFVPAGSPLHF
TRBJ1-3,TRBV5-1,TRBD1,-,TGCGCCAGCAGCTTGGGGTCAGGGGGGTCTGGAAACACCATATATTTT,CASSLGSGGSGNTIYF
TRBJ2-7,TRBV15,-,-,TGTGCCACCAGCAGAGATCTAGGACTTCGCGGGCAGTACTTC,CATSRDLGLRGQYF
TRBJ1-5,TRBV27,-,-,TGTGCCAGCAGTTTAAGTCATCAGGGTTACAATCAGCCCCAGCATTTT,CASSLSHQGYNQPQHF
TRBJ2-1,TRBV2,-,once,TGTGCCAGCAGTGGCAGGTCAAGTGGGAATGAGCAGTTCTTC,CASSGRSSGNEQFF
TRBJ2-7,TRBV5-1,-,-,TGCGCCAGCAGCTTGGAGGAGCTCCCCTACGAGCAGTACTTC,CASSLEELPYEQYF
TRBJ1-4,TRBV30,-,-,TGTGCCTGGAGTGCTCAGACAGCCTATAATGAAAAACTGTTTTTT,CAWSAQTAYNEKLFF
TRBJ1-3,TRBV7-9,-,-,TGTGCCAGCAGCTCGGACAGAAACTCTGGAAACACCATATATTTT,CASSSDRNSGNTIYF
TRBJ2-5,TRBV7-6,-,-,TGTGCCAGCAGTGGAGGGGTATTAGAGACCCAGTACTTC,CASSGGVLETQYF
TRBJ2-2,TRBV29-1,TRBD1,-,TGCAGCGTTGGAGGGGGAAGGGACAGGGGACTTGCGAACACCGGGGAGCTGTTTTTT,CSVGGGRDRGLANTGELFF
TRBJ1-5,TRBV7-6,-,few,TGTGCCAGCAGCTTAGCGCCGGGGGGCAATCAGCCCCAGCATTTT,CASSLAPGGNQPQHF
TRBJ2-5,TRBV7-3,-,-,TGTGCCAGCAGCTCAAGAGGTGCGCGGGGGACCCAGTACTTC,CASSSRGARGTQYF
TRBJ1-1,TRBV7-2,-,-,TGTGCCAGCAGCTTAACAGTCTCATCCACTGAAGCTTTCTTT,CASSLTVSSTEAFF
TRBJ2-1,TRBV19,-,-,TGTGCCAGTGCTACAGGGAGAAATGAGCAGTTCTTC,CASATGRNEQFF
TRBJ2-2,TRBV28,-,-,TGTGCCAGCACCCTCCTGAGGAACACCGGGGAGCTGTTTTTT,CASTLLRNTGELFF
TRBJ2-7,TRBV5-6,TRBD1,-,TGTGCCAGCTTCCCTGCCCGGGACAGACTCGCTGGGGAGCAGTACTTC,CASFPARDRLAGEQYF
TRBJ2-1,TRBV7-8,TRBD2,-,TGTGCCAGCAGACCTAGCGGGGGGGTCCCCAATGAGCAGTTCTTC,CASRPSGGVPNEQFF
TRBJ2-3,TRBV6-5,TRBD2,once,TGTGCCGGGAGACTAGCGGGGAAAACAGATACGCAGTATTTT,CAGRLAGKTDTQYF
TRBJ2-5,TRBV7-3,-,-,TGTGCCAGCAGCTTAACGGGCAGGTCCCAAGAGACCCAGTACTTC,CASSLTGRSQETQYF
TRBJ1-2,TRBV5-1,TRBD1,-,TGCGCCAGCAGCTTGGGGGGGACAGAAGATGGCTACACCTTC,CASSLGGTEDGYTF
TRBJ2-1,TRBV6-5,TRBD2,-,TGTGCCAGCAGCCAAGGGACTAGCGGAGAGAATGAGCAGTTCTTC,CASSQGTSGENEQFF
TRBJ1-1,TRBV7-9,-,once,TGTGCCAGCAGCTTAGGATTGGGGGCTTTGGACACTGAAGCTTTCTTT,CASSLGLGALDTEAFF
TRBJ2-2,TRBV5-1,-,-,TGCGCCAGCAGCCCGCTGACAGGCGGGGAGCTGTTTTTT,CASSPLTGGELFF
TRBJ2-3,TRBV2,TRBD2,-,TGTGCCAGCACCCCGACTAGCGGGAGGGCAGATACGCAGTATTTT,CASTPTSGRADTQYF
TRBJ2-7,TRBV19,-,-,TGTGCCAGTAGTCACAGGGTTTTCTACGAGCAGTACTTC,CASSHRVFYEQYF
TRBJ2-6,TRBV30,-,-,TGTGCCTGGAGTAAAGGGGGCTCTGGGGCCAACGTCCTGACTTTC,CAWSKGGSGANVLTF
TRBJ2-7,TRBV11-2,-,-,TGTGCCAGCAGCTTAATAGGACAGAACGAGCAGTACTTC,CASSLIGQNEQYF
TRBJ1-2,TRBV6-1,TRBD1,few,TGTGCCAGCAGTGACGGGACAGGGGGGATCTGGGACTATGGCTACACCTTC,CASSDGTGGIWDYGYTF
TRBJ1-6,TRBV4-3,-,once,TGCGCCAGCAGCCAGTCCGGGACGGGGGATTCACCCCTCCACTTT,CASSQSGTGDSPLHF
TRBJ2-3,TRBV19,TRBD1,-,TGTGCCAGTGGGATGAGGACAGGCGTCACAGATACGCAGTATTTT,CASGMRTGVTDTQYF
TRBJ2-5,TRBV12-5,TRBD2,-,TGTGCTAGTGGTGTAGGGGGGACTAGCGGGATTGGAGAGACCCAGTACTTC,CASGVGGTSGIGETQYF
TRBJ1-2,TRBV6-4,TRBD1,-,TGTGCCAGCAGTGAGACAGGGGATGAGGAGACGAATGGCTACACCTTC,CASSETGDEETNGYTF
TRBJ2-3,TRBV28,TRBD1,-,TGTGCCAGCAGTCAAATACAGGGGAGCACAGATACGCAGTATTTT,CASSQIQGSTDTQYF